The 9 T cell receptor beta chains listed next were all sequenced from one sample in a study of T cells in localized non-small cell lung cancer. TCRdb's copy holds only in-frame clones and misses some; the assay was immunoSEQ multiplex PCR. The sample contains about 53,000 clones, approximately 83% of which appear only once. The sample consisted of peripheral blood mononuclear cells, taken before any cancer treatment. The receptor set was obtained from a man aged 35 to 69 with stage III lung adenocarcinoma.

This clone showed up just a few times. The chain links TRBV6-6 to TRBJ1-1; no firm D call. The ends were cut back, 5 bases at V and 3 bases at J, with 13 bases in the middle. Germline loops: CDR1 MNHNY, CDR2 SVGAGI (reference sequence). The length of the CDR3 is 14 residues. In nucleotides, the CDR3 is TGTGCCAGCAGTCAACCGTTGCCAGACACTGAAGCTTTCTTT. Amino acid sequence: CASSQPLPDTEAFF.

The rearrangement links TRBV30 to TRBJ1-2; TRBD1 might be the D (5 bases). Trimming shortened V by 4 bases and J by 4 bases, and 19 bases separated the two germline ends. The CDR3 extends over 15 amino acids. Germline V gene data show CDR1 as GTSNPN and CDR2 as SVGIG (reference sequence). CDR3 loop: CAWTAGDWQPYGYTF. The CDR3 bases are TGTGCCTGGACCGCGGGGGATTGGCAGCCCTATGGCTACACCTTC.

The rearrangement joins TRBV9 to TRBJ1-2; D may be TRBD1 (6 bases). Germline V gives CDR1 SGDLS, CDR2 YYNGEE. CDR3 size: 15 residues. The germline V and J ends were trimmed by 0 bases and 1 base, with 10 bases remaining between them. CDR3 sequence reads: CASSVGQGGNYGYTF. CDR3 in DNA: TGTGCCAGCAGCGTAGGACAAGGGGGTAACTATGGCTACACCTTC. The entire variable domain, with the rest obtained from reference TRBV9 and TRBJ1-2, is as follows: DSGVTQTPKHLITATGQRVTLRCSPRSGDLSVYWYQQSLDQGLQFLIQYYNGEERAKGNILERFSAQQFPDLHSELNLSSLELGDSALYFCASSVGQGGNYGYTFGSGTRLTVV.

On this clone: Other DNA sequences from this sample encode an identical CDR3 as well. V usage is TRBV29-1 and J usage is TRBJ2-1, with D tentatively TRBD1 (6 bases). V was shortened by 6 bases and J by 4 bases, with 16 bases between the two germline ends. Germline V gene data show CDR1 as SQVTM and CDR2 as ANQGSEA. This CDR3 is 14 amino acids long. CDR3 residues: CSVPPRGGYNEQFF. The CDR3 coding sequence is TGCAGCGTGCCCCCCAGGGGTGGGTACAATGAGCAGTTCTTC.

This clone came up once. CDR3 DNA: TGCGCAAGCGTATCAGGGGGTTCTGAAGCTTTCTTT. The encoded protein is CASVSGGSEAFF. The rearrangement joins TRBV10-2 to TRBJ1-1; 7 bases are a match to TRBD1. CDR3 length: 12 residues. Germline loops: CDR1 WSHSY, CDR2 SAAADI.

V gene TRBV5-1 combines with J gene TRBJ2-5; the match to TRBD1 covers 7 bases. V gave up 3 bases and J gave up 3 bases; unmatched junction bases: 2. Per the germline V gene, CDR1 is SGHRS and CDR2 is YFSETQ. The CDR3 extends over 13 amino acids. The DNA for the CDR3 is TGCGCCAGCAGCTCGCAGGGGGAAGAGACCCAGTACTTC. As protein: CASSSQGEETQYF.

This chain uses TRBV19 with TRBJ2-1, with D tentatively TRBD2 (6 bases). The ends were cut back, 1 base at V and 8 bases at J, with 9 bases in the middle. Germline values: CDR1 LNHDA, CDR2 SQIVND (reference sequence). The CDR3 has 13 amino acids. The CDR3 nucleotides are TGTGCCAGTAGTATAGGCTTAGCGGATGAGCAGTTCTTC. Translation: CASSIGLADEQFF.

V is TRBV4-1 and J is TRBJ1-2; D unclear. This CDR3 comprises 15 residues. The germline gives CDR1 MGHRA, CDR2 YSYEKL. V was pared by 3 bases and J by 4 bases, with 15 bases between. The CDR3 DNA reads TGCGCCAGCAGCCATGATTTAGGGCCTTCCTATGGCTACACCTTC. Translation: CASSHDLGPSYGYTF.

CDR3: CASSPGLAGGEQFF. CDR3 DNA sequence: TGTGCCAGCAGCCCGGGACTAGCGGGGGGGGAGCAGTTCTTC. The chain uses TRBV7-9 and TRBJ2-1; 16 positions match TRBD2. The CDR3 runs 14 residues. The germline V gene has CDR1 SEHNR and CDR2 FQNEAQ (reference sequence). V dropped 5 bases and J dropped 10; count of bases not matched to a gene: 2.